The 30 T cell receptor beta chains in this list originate from one sample, sequenced in a study of T-cell reconstitution after alpha-beta-depleted transplantation in children. As it was prepared, the TCRbeta library received unique molecular identifiers. TCRdb used MiXCR to reprocess the PCR reads, holding one entry per CDR3 protein. The sample shows 260,000 or so distinct CDR3 sequences, approximately 12% of them seen only once. Sequenced here: PBMCs from the stem cell graft donor, sampled from the stem cell graft. The receptors come from a human donor who donated a stem cell graft to a child with acute lymphoblastic leukemia.

This clonotype turned up a few times. J is TRBJ2-1 and V is TRBV20-1; D unresolved. The CDR3 covers 13 residues. The germline V gene encodes CDR1 DFQATT and CDR2 SNEGSKA (reference sequence). The CDR3 reads CRGWGSSYNEQFF. The CDR3 DNA follows: TGCAGGGGTTGGGGAAGCTCCTACAATGAGCAGTTCTTC.

This clonotype was observed a handful of times. The chain carries TRBV2 and TRBJ2-5; TRBD2 agrees at 9 bases. With 8 bases clipped from V and 6 bases from J, the junction kept 22 bases outside the gene matches. Germline V gives CDR1 SNHLY, CDR2 FYNNEI. The CDR3 covers 18 residues. The CDR3 DNA reads TGTGCCAGCTGTTTTAGTGGATTCGCTAGCGGGATGAGAAAGACCCAGTACTTC. Protein: CASCFSGFASGMRKTQYF.

This clonotype was detected many times. The chain employs TRBV12-3 or TRBV12-4 and TRBJ2-5; D call uncertain. Trimming took 3 bases from V and 7 from J, leaving 9 bases between them. The CDR3 has 12 amino acids. The CDR3 here is CASSLDDRTQYF. The DNA of the CDR3 is TGTGCCAGCAGTTTGGACGATCGGACCCAGTACTTC.

In regard to this clonotype: This sequence may be a read error, since a much larger clone differs from it by one base. The chain carries TRBV6-2 or TRBV6-3 and TRBJ2-2, with TRBD2 identical over 9 bases. The germline CDR1 and CDR2 sequences are MNHEY and SVGEGT. The CDR3 consists of 16 residues. Trimming at V came to 6 bases and at J to 5 bases, leaving 10 bases not matched to a gene. The CDR3 loop reads CASRREGAGSTGELFF. The CDR3 DNA follows: TGTGCCAGCAGGCGGGAGGGGGCAGGGTCAACCGGGGAGCTGTTTTTT.

Comment on this clonotype: Just one base apart from a much larger clone, this may be a read error. The chain uses TRBV28 and TRBJ2-1; D could derive from TRBD1 or TRBD2 (5 bases each). Germline assignment: CDR1 MDHEN and CDR2 SYDVKM. The CDR3 is 14 amino acids. In DNA, the CDR3 is TGTGCCGGCAGTAAAGGGGACGGGTACAATGAGCAGTTCTTC. Its translation: CAGSKGDGYNEQFF.

This clonotype was detected many times. V is TRBV10-1 and J is TRBJ2-7; 13 bases are a match to TRBD2. The CDR3 sequence is 17 residues long. Germline V gives CDR1 WNHNN, CDR2 SYGVQD (reference sequence). The trim removed 0 bases at V and 7 bases at J, leaving 9 bases unmatched. For the CDR3, the DNA is TGCGCCAGCAGTGAGTCTAGACTAGCGGGGGGCCCGGAGGAGCAGTACTTC. It specifies CASSESRLAGGPEEQYF.

The sample holds a few counts of this clonotype. The V gene is TRBV30, the J gene TRBJ1-2; no definite D call. V lost 2 bases and J lost 5, with 12 bases in between. The CDR3 has 13 amino acids. Looked up from germline, CDR1 is GTSNPN and CDR2 is SVGIG (reference sequence). CDR3 loop: CAWSLERVYGYTF. The CDR3, as DNA: TGTGCCTGGAGTCTTGAAAGGGTTTATGGCTACACCTTC. Filled out from reference TRBV30 and TRBJ1-2, the complete variable domain reads SQTIHQWPATLVQPVGSPLSLECTVEGTSNPNLYWYRQAAGRGLQLLFYSVGIGQISSEVPQNLSASRPQDRQFILSSKKLLLSDSGFYLCAWSLERVYGYTFGSGTRLTVV.

This clonotype was seen ten or more times. The V gene is TRBV4-2, the J gene TRBJ1-1; 9 bases match TRBD1. The germline V gene has CDR1 LGHNA and CDR2 YNFKEQ. V lost 6 bases to trimming and J lost 3 bases; unmatched junction nucleotides: 8. The CDR3 is 15 residues long. CDR3 amino acids: CASRDRGDWDTEAFF. CDR3 in DNA: TGTGCCAGCAGGGACAGGGGCGACTGGGACACTGAAGCTTTCTTT.

This clonotype showed up many times. The chain joins TRBV5-1 to TRBJ1-6; perhaps TRBD1 as D (6 bases). The CDR3 covers 16 residues. Germline loops: CDR1 SGHRS, CDR2 YFSETQ. V dropped 0 bases and J dropped 7 bases, with 14 bases sitting between them. The CDR3 DNA follows: TGCGCCAGCAGCTTGGAGCTGACAGGCATAAATTCACCCCTCCACTTT. This encodes CASSLELTGINSPLHF.

This clonotype was seen many times. V usage is TRBV5-6 and J usage is TRBJ2-2; D unresolved. The V gene lost 0 bases and the J gene lost 6 bases, with 3 bases spanning the gap. Per the germline V gene, CDR1 is SGHDT and CDR2 is YYEEEE. The CDR3 is 12 amino acids. CDR3 loop: CASSLGPGELFF. For the CDR3, the DNA is TGTGCCAGCAGCTTGGGCCCCGGGGAGCTGTTTTTT.

In this sample, this clonotype turned up many times. This chain links TRBV4-2 with TRBJ2-6; D remains ambiguous. The CDR3 covers 17 residues. Between the trimmed V and J ends, which lost 1 base and 4 bases, there was a span of 14 bases. The germline V gene has CDR1 LGHNA and CDR2 YNFKEQ. CDR3 loop: CASSQVVTLWGANVLTF. The CDR3 DNA is TGTGCCAGCAGCCAAGTAGTAACACTCTGGGGGGCCAACGTCCTGACTTTC.

This clonotype was seen repeatedly, ten times or more. The chain combines TRBV20-1 with TRBJ1-1, with TRBD1 matching 7 bases. The V segment lost 6 bases and the J segment 0 bases; nucleotides outside the gene matches: 10. CDR1 and CDR2 from the germline V gene are DFQATT and SNEGSKA (reference sequence). The CDR3 is 15 amino acids. The CDR3 loop reads CSASRTGVMNTEAFF. CDR3 bases: TGCAGTGCCAGCCGGACAGGCGTTATGAACACTGAAGCTTTCTTT.

This clonotype was detected many times. The chain employs TRBV6-1 and TRBJ1-5; TRBD1 aligns across 9 bases. This CDR3 region has 16 residues. Trimming cost V 5 bases and J 6 bases; bases outside gene matches: 11. Germline loops: CDR1 MNHNS, CDR2 SASEGT. CDR3 residues: CASSPRDRVGGQPQHF. CDR3 DNA sequence: TGTGCCAGCAGTCCTAGGGACAGGGTTGGGGGTCAGCCCCAGCATTTT.

Ten or more counts support this clonotype. This sequence joins TRBV9 and TRBJ1-2; D not certain. Trimming shortened V by 0 bases and J by 5 bases, and 8 bases separated the two germline ends. The CDR3 is 13 residues long. Per germline, CDR1 SGDLS and CDR2 YYNGEE. In DNA form, the CDR3 reads TGTGCCAGCAGCGTAGGAAAGAAATATGGCTACACCTTC. The encoded protein is CASSVGKKYGYTF. The full variable domain, in which reference TRBV9 and TRBJ1-2 provide the parts outside the CDR3, is DSGVTQTPKHLITATGQRVTLRCSPRSGDLSVYWYQQSLDQGLQFLIQYYNGEERAKGNILERFSAQQFPDLHSELNLSSLELGDSALYFCASSVGKKYGYTFGSGTRLTVV.

This clonotype was counted ten times or more. This chain links TRBV20-1 with TRBJ2-3; 11 bases agree with TRBD2. Germline trimming cut 0 bases from V and 8 bases from J; bases unmatched to any gene: 13. The CDR3 is made up of 17 amino acids. Germline V gene data show CDR1 as DFQATT and CDR2 as SNEGSKA (reference sequence). The CDR3 DNA reads as TGCAGTGCTAGAGAGACTATACGGACTAGCGGGCCCCGTACGCAGTATTTT. Amino acids: CSARETIRTSGPRTQYF.

This clonotype showed up many times. The CDR3 region has the DNA TGTGCCAGCAGCTTGGACACCCGAGAGCAGTTCTTC. Translating gives CASSLDTREQFF. V gene TRBV5-5 combines with J gene TRBJ2-1; D not resolved. Per germline, CDR1 SGHKS and CDR2 YYEKEE (reference sequence). This CDR3 region has 12 residues. V was cut by 0 bases and J by 10 bases, with 8 bases left in between.

At least ten counts were recorded for this clonotype. The J gene is TRBJ2-4, the V gene TRBV20-1, with 10 positions matching TRBD2. The J segment lost 5 bases and the V segment lost 3 bases, leaving 13 bases of the junction unmatched. This CDR3 spans 17 amino acids. CDR1 and CDR2 from the germline V gene are DFQATT and SNEGSKA (reference sequence). CDR3 sequence (DNA): TGCAGTGCTAGGGTCCTAGCGGGAGCGCGATTCCAAAACATTCAGTACTTC. Protein sequence: CSARVLAGARFQNIQYF.

A remark on this clonotype: Just one base apart from a much larger clone, this may be a read error. The V gene is TRBV27, the J gene TRBJ1-5, with TRBD1 matching over 7 bases. This CDR3 has 14 residues. J lost 4 bases, V lost 10 bases, and 10 bases had no gene match. Germline loops: CDR1 MNHEY, CDR2 SMNVEV (reference sequence). Written as DNA, the CDR3 is TGTGCCACCAGGCCGGGACAGAGGAATCAGCCCCAGCATTTT. It specifies CATRPGQRNQPQHF.

The table lists this clonotype with many counts. The genes are TRBV29-1 and TRBJ2-7, with 11 bases that match TRBD1. There are 14 residues in the CDR3. Germline V gives CDR1 SQVTM, CDR2 ANQGSEA. The ends lost 5 bases at V and 5 bases at J; junction bases unmatched: 8. CDR3 coding DNA: TGCAGCGTTTCCCGGGACAGGGGGGCGAACGAGCAGTACTTC. It yields the protein CSVSRDRGANEQYF.

CDR3 bases: TGTGCCAGTAGGAAGGACAGGGTTCGCACTGAAGCTTTCTTT. It specifies CASRKDRVRTEAFF. The gene calls are TRBV19 and TRBJ1-1; 8 bases map to TRBD1. The V and J ends lost 6 bases and 4 bases, in that order; junction bases with no gene match: 7. Germline V lookup: CDR1 LNHDA, CDR2 SQIVND (reference sequence). This CDR3 is built from 14 residues.

This clonotype came up many times. The rearrangement links TRBV10-2 to TRBJ2-2; D call uncertain. Looked up from germline, CDR1 is WSHSY and CDR2 is SAAADI. V was pared by 5 bases and J by 5 bases, with 9 bases between. The CDR3 consists of 13 residues. The CDR3 protein is CASSLSQTGELFF. The CDR3 DNA follows: TGCGCCAGCAGTCTGTCGCAAACCGGGGAGCTGTTTTTT.

The chain combines TRBV15 with TRBJ2-7, with D possibly TRBD1 on 7 matching bases. CDR3 length: 14 residues. V shed 0 bases and J shed 8 bases, with 14 bases lying between them. Germline assignment: CDR1 LNHNV and CDR2 YYDKDF (reference sequence). The CDR3 nucleotides are TGTGCCACCAGCAGAGATCTCAGGGGGGACAAGCAGTACTTC. Its translation is CATSRDLRGDKQYF.

This clonotype has ten or more counts. The V and J genes are TRBV9 and TRBJ2-3, with unresolved D. V was cut by 0 bases and J by 2 bases, with 10 bases left in between. The V gene's germline CDR1 is SGDLS and CDR2 YYNGEE. The CDR3 spans 15 residues. The CDR3 region has the DNA TGTGCCAGCAGCGTAGGTGTGCCAACCACAGATACGCAGTATTTT. It yields the protein CASSVGVPTTDTQYF.

Of note for this clonotype: A much larger clone differs by one base, so this may be a read error. The chain has TRBV5-1 and TRBJ2-2, with D possibly matching TRBD2 (6 bases). This CDR3 comprises 16 residues. The germline CDR1 and CDR2 sequences are SGHRS and YFSETQ. Trimming shortened V by 0 bases and J by 4 bases, and 13 bases separated the two germline ends. CDR3 sequence (DNA): TGCGCCAGCAGCTTGGCTCAGCGGGCAGGCACCGGGGAGCTGTTTTTT. Its translation is CASSLAQRAGTGELFF.

In its sample, this clonotype was seen many times. The chain links TRBV9 to TRBJ2-2; 7 nucleotides align to TRBD1. V lost 4 bases, J lost 8 bases, and 8 bases stayed unmatched. Germline CDR1 SGDLS, CDR2 YYNGEE. The CDR3 runs to 14 residues. The CDR3 region is CASSYRQGGGELFF. In nucleotides, the CDR3 is TGTGCCAGCAGCTACCGACAGGGTGGTGGGGAGCTGTTTTTT.

This clonotype was seen many times. The J gene is TRBJ2-7, the V gene TRBV28; no clear D gene. From germline, CDR1 is MDHEN and CDR2 SYDVKM. V was pared by 8 bases and J by 0 bases, with 14 bases between. This CDR3 spans 14 amino acids. The CDR3 reads CASGPISSSYEQYF. CDR3 coding DNA: TGTGCCAGCGGACCGATCTCCTCCTCCTACGAGCAGTACTTC.

This clonotype was counted many times. The chain employs TRBV20-1 and TRBJ2-7, with TRBD2 matching over 8 bases. Germline CDR1 and CDR2: DFQATT and SNEGSKA (reference sequence). CDR3 length: 15 residues. Trimming took 6 bases from V and 5 from J; bases not matched to a gene: 15. The DNA for the CDR3 is TGCAGTGCCCGAGGCCCAGCGGGAGCCTCTCACGAGCAGTACTTC. Its protein is CSARGPAGASHEQYF.

The sample holds many counts of this clonotype. The chain has TRBV5-1 and TRBJ2-1; D may be TRBD2 (5 bases). V lost 4 bases and J lost 5, with 16 bases in between. The CDR3 totals 15 residues. Germline CDR1 and CDR2: SGHRS and YFSETQ. The CDR3 region is CASSPILGADNEQFF. CDR3 bases: TGCGCCAGCAGCCCCATCCTCGGAGCGGACAATGAGCAGTTCTTC.

This clonotype was found many times. The rearrangement joins TRBV20-1 to TRBJ2-3; no reliable D call. The germline V gene encodes CDR1 DFQATT and CDR2 SNEGSKA (reference sequence). V lost 5 bases, J lost 5 bases, and 8 bases lay in between. This CDR3 region has 11 residues. CDR3 nucleotides: TGCAGTGCTGCATCAGGAGATACGCAGTATTTT. It yields the protein CSAASGDTQYF.

This clonotype was picked up many times. The V gene is TRBV20-1, the J gene TRBJ1-6, with D possibly TRBD1 on 5 matching bases. From germline, CDR1 is DFQATT and CDR2 SNEGSKA (reference sequence). V gave up 5 bases and J gave up 9 bases, with 17 bases separating them. This CDR3 comprises 14 residues. The CDR3 nucleotides read TGCAGTGCTTACGGGGGACGGCCTGGTTCACCCCTCCACTTT. Residues: CSAYGGRPGSPLHF.